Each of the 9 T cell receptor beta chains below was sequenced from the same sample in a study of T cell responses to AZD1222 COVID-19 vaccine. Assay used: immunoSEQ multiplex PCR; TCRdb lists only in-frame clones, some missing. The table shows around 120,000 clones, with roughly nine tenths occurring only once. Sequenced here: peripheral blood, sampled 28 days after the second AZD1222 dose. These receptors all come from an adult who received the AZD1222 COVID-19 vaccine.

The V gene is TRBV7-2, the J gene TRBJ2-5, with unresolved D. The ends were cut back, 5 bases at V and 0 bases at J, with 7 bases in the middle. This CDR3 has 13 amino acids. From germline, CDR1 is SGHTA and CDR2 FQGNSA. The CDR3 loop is CASSLRNQETQYF. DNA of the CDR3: TGTGCCAGCAGCCTAAGGAACCAAGAGACCCAGTACTTC. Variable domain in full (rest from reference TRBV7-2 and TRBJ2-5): GAGVSQSPSNKVTEKGKDVELRCDPISGHTALYWYRQSLGQGLEFLIYFQGNSAPDKSGLPSDRFSAERTGGSVSTLTIQRTQQEDSAVYLCASSLRNQETQYFGPGTRLLVL.

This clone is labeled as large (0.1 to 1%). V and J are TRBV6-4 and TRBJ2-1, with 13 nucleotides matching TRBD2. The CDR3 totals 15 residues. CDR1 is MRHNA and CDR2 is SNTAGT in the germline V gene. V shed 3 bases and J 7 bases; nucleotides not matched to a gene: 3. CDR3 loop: CASSELAGGSNEQFF. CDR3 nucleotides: TGTGCCAGCAGTGAACTAGCGGGAGGGTCGAATGAGCAGTTCTTC.

The CDR3 DNA reads as TGCAGTGCTAGTACTCGGGGGCTACTAACCACAGATACGCAGTATTTT. It encodes CSASTRGLLTTDTQYF. This chain uses TRBV20-1 with TRBJ2-3; perhaps D is TRBD1 or TRBD2 (6 bases each). V was cut by 3 bases and J by 2 bases, with 18 bases left in between. CDR3 length: 16 amino acids. CDR1 and CDR2 (germline): DFQATT, SNEGSKA (reference sequence).

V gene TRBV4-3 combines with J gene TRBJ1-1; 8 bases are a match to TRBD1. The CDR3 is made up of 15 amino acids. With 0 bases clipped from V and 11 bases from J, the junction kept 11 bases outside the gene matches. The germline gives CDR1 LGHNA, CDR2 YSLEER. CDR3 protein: CASSQDGRAGGFAFF. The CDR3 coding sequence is TGCGCCAGCAGCCAAGATGGGAGGGCAGGGGGCTTTGCTTTCTTT.

The CDR3 nucleotides are TGTGCCAGCAGCTTACAATATTCAGGGGAGACCCAGTACTTC. Amino acids: CASSLQYSGETQYF. The chain employs TRBV7-9 and TRBJ2-5, with D possibly being TRBD1 (5 bases). The V gene lost 2 bases and the J gene lost 5 bases, with 12 bases spanning the gap. CDR1 and CDR2 from the germline V gene are SEHNR and FQNEAQ (reference sequence). The CDR3 runs 14 residues.

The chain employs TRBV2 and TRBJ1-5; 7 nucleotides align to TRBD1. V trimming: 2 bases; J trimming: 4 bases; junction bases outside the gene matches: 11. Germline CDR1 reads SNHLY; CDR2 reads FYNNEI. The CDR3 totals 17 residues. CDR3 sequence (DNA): TGTGCCAGCAGTGAAACGCCGGGACAGCTACGAAATCAGCCCCAGCATTTT. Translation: CASSETPGQLRNQPQHF.

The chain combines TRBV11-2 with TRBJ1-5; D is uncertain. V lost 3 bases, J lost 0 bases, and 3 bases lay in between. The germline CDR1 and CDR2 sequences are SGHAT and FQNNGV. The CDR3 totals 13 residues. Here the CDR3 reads CASSFSSNQPQHF. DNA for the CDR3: TGTGCCAGCAGCTTTAGTAGCAATCAGCCCCAGCATTTT.

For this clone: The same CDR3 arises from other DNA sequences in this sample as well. Here the CDR3 reads CASSVGQRNGYTF. The CDR3 DNA sequence: TGTGCCAGCAGCGTGGGGCAGAGAAATGGCTACACCTTC. This sequence joins TRBV9 and TRBJ1-2, with a weak D call TRBD1 (5 bases). V lost 2 bases to trimming and J lost 6 bases, with 11 bases between them. Germline CDR1 is SGDLS and CDR2 is YYNGEE. The CDR3 length is 13 residues.

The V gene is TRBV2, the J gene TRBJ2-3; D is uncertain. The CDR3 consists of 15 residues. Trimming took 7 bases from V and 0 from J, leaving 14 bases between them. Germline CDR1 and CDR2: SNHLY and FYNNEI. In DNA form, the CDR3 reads TGTGCCAGCAAAATTTTGGCAGCTAGCACAGATACGCAGTATTTT. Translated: CASKILAASTDTQYF.